This T cell receptor beta chain was documented in a study of CD8 T cells in Susac syndrome. The RNA, roughly 0.5 to 1 ug, was put through reverse transcription using random hexamers. immunoSEQ multiplex PCR amplified TCR beta CDR3 across 54 Vbeta, 13 Jbeta. MiXCR, run by TCRdb on the immunoSEQ multiplex PCR reads, gives a single entry per CDR3 protein. The sample consists of 200,000 to 300,000 distinct CDR3 sequences, approximately 95% of them appearing once. Sequenced input: CD4+ T cells from PBMCs. The sequence came from a human donor with Susac syndrome.

The CDR3 region has the DNA TGCAGCGTTGAGAGGCAGGGGGGAGAGACCCAGTACTTC. As protein: CSVERQGGETQYF. The chain is built from TRBV29-1 and TRBJ2-5; possible D gene TRBD1, 7 bases. This CDR3 is built from 13 residues. V gave up 3 bases and J gave up 4 bases, with 12 bases separating them. Germline CDR1 SQVTM, CDR2 ANQGSEA.